This T cell receptor beta chain originates from a study of post-analysis software for immune sequencing data. As to this clonotype: Its antigen remains unknown.

Built from TCR beta cDNA, the libraries had unique molecular identifiers in them. T cells, roughly 1 to 10 million of them, yielded some 540,000 cDNA molecules. Each CDR3 protein gets one entry after TCRdb re-called the PCR reads with MiXCR. There are about 770,000 distinct CDR3 sequences in the sample; about half occur only once, and just under 5% lies in the top ten. The germline CDR1 and CDR2 sequences are MGHDK and SYGVNS. The V gene end was trimmed by 4 bases and the J gene end by 6 bases; junction bases not matched to a gene: 3. The CDR3 runs to 12 residues. Study-wide findings and caveats: Among multiple sclerosis patients, normalized Chao1 diversity was significantly below that of controls. Strong co-clustering by F measure was seen for same-batch samples. In patients, TRBV5-6, TRBV5-1 and TRBV20-1 belonged to 4 or 5 TRBV segments found more frequently than in controls.

J is TRBJ2-7 and V is TRBV25-1; 7 positions match TRBD1. This sequence originates from a girl aged 5 to 17 with multiple sclerosis. Sequencing input: blood. The chain's CDR3 is CASSVYRGEQYF. The CDR3 DNA sequence: TGTGCCAGCAGTGTCTACAGGGGCGAGCAGTACTTC.